This TCR beta chain was obtained from a study of CD8 T cells in ankylosing spondylitis (TCRdb year 2017). With regard to the full study: The study set out to find disease-linked TCR variants by profiling T cell receptor beta repertoires in ankylosing spondylitis patients and healthy donors. Peripheral blood samples were taken, and synovial fluid was additionally collected from ankylosing spondylitis patients. The full study cohort comprised approximately 23 ankylosing spondylitis patients and some 110 healthy donors. On the study overall, not on this receptor specifically: Some of the motif variants had been reported before in the synovial fluid and blood of reactive arthritis patients, a finding that suggests common disease-initiation mechanisms. The disease-linked clones showed a CD8+ phenotype and occurred at relatively low frequencies in peripheral blood. Blood from ankylosing spondylitis patients appeared to be characterized by a TCR beta motif made up of 8 or 9 highly homologous amino acid variants. According to the report, matched synovial fluid samples from ankylosing spondylitis patients were significantly enriched for the disease-linked clones.

The CDR3 runs 11 residues from the cysteine to the phenylalanine. Kept here is only the CDR3 DNA, which spans 33 bases and is read in frame from base 1. CDR1 and CDR2 are drawn from the germline V gene: SGDLS, YYNGEE. Between the V and J ends, shortened by 7 bases and 8 bases respectively, the junction contains 9 bases. Synovial fluid samples were paired with blood samples taken from the same ankylosing spondylitis patients. This clonotype has ten or more counts. Its antigen is currently not known. The input lacks base qualities; no much larger clone sits a single base away. The sequencer was an Illumina HiSeq 2500. Quantitative 5'-RACE with molecular barcodes was used to prepare TCR beta libraries. The paper's data handling went like this. A new computational method, built on a probabilistic model of VDJ rearrangement, was used to identify disease-linked TCR variants. TCRdb reprocessed the public reads (quality trimming at Q25 with fastp, clone calling with MiXCR) and kept in-frame beta chains. Identical CDR3 protein sequences are pooled into one entry, listed with their most common genes and DNA. These V and J calls are TCRdb output, not the study's own analysis. Recorded for this sample are around 35,000 distinct CDR3 sequences; 13% of them occurred a single time. The top ten hold approximately 33% of the sample.

The sample comprised synovial fluid, either unsorted or a sorted T cell fraction (not recorded which). The chain employs TRBV9 and TRBJ1-4; no confident D gene assignment can be made. This clonotype was sampled from a male donor with ankylosing spondylitis. The nucleotides read TGTGCCAGCGGTGTTAGGGAAAAACTGTTTTTT. This sequence encodes CASGVREKLFF.